The 29 T cell receptor beta chains in this list originate from one sample, sequenced in a study of CD8+CD57+ T cells in acquired aplastic anemia. Researchers used genomic DNA as the template to profile TCR beta VDJ and CDR3. TCRdb passed the reads through MiXCR, listing each CDR3 protein once. Here the sample spans roughly 160,000 distinct CDR3 sequences, under 55% being singletons. The patients chosen for sequencing had shown expansion of CD8+CD57+ cells (detected by flow cytometry). The sample consisted of sorted CD4+, CD8+, or CD8+CD57+ T cells (not recorded which) from PBMCs. The source is a human donor with aplastic anemia.

The chain couples TRBV10-3 to TRBJ1-5; D gene uncertain. The CDR3 runs to 12 residues. Trimming removed 0 bases at V and 11 bases at J, with 8 bases between. Germline V CDR1 and CDR2: ENHRY, SYGVKD. In DNA form, the CDR3 reads TGTGCCATCAGTGAGTCCGGAGAGACCCAGCATTTT. Translated, it gives CAISESGETQHF.

This clonotype has a count of ten or more. V is TRBV7-2 and J is TRBJ2-1; D is uncertain. Deletions cut 5 bases from V and 7 bases from J, with 15 bases between. CDR1 is SGHTA and CDR2 is FQGNSA in the germline V gene. This CDR3 region has 14 residues. This chain's CDR3 is CASSRLAGANEQFF. Written as DNA, the CDR3 is TGTGCCAGCAGCCGCCTTGCAGGTGCGAATGAGCAGTTCTTC.

This clonotype came up a few times. The V and J genes are TRBV7-8 and TRBJ1-3; 7 nucleotides align to TRBD1. The CDR3 has 14 amino acids. Germline-derived CDR1 and CDR2 are SGHVS and FQNEAQ. The V segment lost 3 bases and the J segment 2 bases; nucleotides outside the gene matches: 1. The CDR3 reads CASSLGTAGNTIYF. CDR3 DNA sequence: TGTGCCAGCAGCTTGGGGACAGCTGGAAACACCATATATTTT.

This clonotype has just a few counts. V usage is TRBV7-3 and J usage is TRBJ1-6; no reliable D call. Germline V lookup: CDR1 SGHTA, CDR2 FQGTGA. The CDR3 extends over 12 amino acids. The ends were cut back, 5 bases at V and 4 bases at J, with 3 bases in the middle. CDR3 sequence reads: CASSEYNSPLHF. Here the CDR3 DNA reads TGTGCCAGCAGCGAATATAATTCACCCCTCCACTTT.

The chain recombines TRBV10-3 with TRBJ1-6; 8 nucleotides align to TRBD1. J gave up 8 bases and V 4 bases, and 10 bases lay outside the gene matches. Germline loops: CDR1 ENHRY, CDR2 SYGVKD. The CDR3 has 16 residues. The CDR3 spells CAISAGAGGIDSPLHF. The DNA for the CDR3 is TGTGCCATCAGTGCGGGAGCAGGGGGCATTGATTCACCCCTCCACTTT.

This clonotype was seen just once. At one of its ends the junction is not consistent with the germline gene, which may arise from a read error. This chain uses TRBV25-1 with TRBJ2-5, with 9 bases matching TRBD2. Germline V gene lookup returns CDR1 MGHDK and CDR2 SYGVNS. The CDR3 is made up of 16 amino acids. This CDR3 reads CACSAPSERGVETQYF. CDR3 DNA: TGTGCCTGCAGTGCTCCCTCCGAGCGGGGGGTGGAGACCCAGTACTTC.

The chain couples TRBV6-4 to TRBJ2-7; the D call may be TRBD1 or TRBD2 (6 bases each). V dropped 4 bases and J dropped 0 bases, with 16 bases sitting between them. Germline CDR1 is MRHNA and CDR2 is SNTAGT. The length of the CDR3 is 16 residues. The CDR3 region is CASSAPRGDSSYEQYF. As DNA, the CDR3 is TGTGCCAGCAGTGCCCCGAGGGGGGATAGCTCCTACGAGCAGTACTTC.

This clonotype has ten or more counts. The chain couples TRBV6-1 to TRBJ1-3; D is uncertain. Trimming cost V 7 bases and J 0 bases, with 13 bases left between them. The length of the CDR3 is 15 residues. Germline V gene data show CDR1 as MNHNS and CDR2 as SASEGT. The CDR3 loop reads CASTPLRNSGNTIYF. CDR3 nucleotides: TGTGCCAGCACTCCTCTACGCAACTCTGGAAACACCATATATTTT.

This chain connects TRBV2 to TRBJ2-1, with D maybe TRBD2 (6 bases). This CDR3 is 15 amino acids long. V was shortened by 6 bases and J by 0 bases, with 12 bases between the two germline ends. The germline gives CDR1 SNHLY, CDR2 FYNNEI. Written as DNA, the CDR3 is TGTGCCAGCAGGTACGGGAGAAGCTCCTACAATGAGCAGTTCTTC. Amino acid sequence: CASRYGRSSYNEQFF.

This clonotype showed up many times. This chain joins TRBV28 and TRBJ1-2, with 8 bases fitting TRBD1. The CDR3 spans 14 residues. Germline-derived CDR1 and CDR2 are MDHEN and SYDVKM. V lost 5 bases to trimming and J lost 5 bases; unmatched junction nucleotides: 7. CDR3 region: CASSPGQGPYGYTF. The CDR3 DNA follows: TGTGCCAGCAGTCCCGGACAGGGACCTTATGGCTACACCTTC.

This clonotype was recorded many times. The chain has TRBV12-3 or TRBV12-4 and TRBJ1-2, with D maybe TRBD1 (5 bases). The CDR3 has 13 residues. The ends were cut back, 6 bases at V and 7 bases at J, with 15 bases in the middle. The DNA of the CDR3 is TGTGCCAGCAGCCTACAGGTACTCTCTGGCTACACCTTC. This gives the protein CASSLQVLSGYTF.

In its sample, this clonotype was seen many times. The gene calls are TRBV6-5 and TRBJ2-3; D unclear. V shed 4 bases and J shed 4 bases, with 6 bases lying between them. Germline V gene lookup returns CDR1 MNHEY and CDR2 SVGAGI. The CDR3 is made up of 12 amino acids. This CDR3 is CASSSQADTQYF. The CDR3 DNA reads as TGTGCCAGCAGTTCTCAGGCAGATACGCAGTATTTT.

The sample holds many counts of this clonotype. V gene TRBV9 combines with J gene TRBJ2-7, with D perhaps TRBD2 (6 bases). V was cut by 0 bases and J by 2 bases, with 12 bases left in between. The CDR3 contains 15 residues. Germline V gene sequence: CDR1 SGDLS, CDR2 YYNGEE. The CDR3 loop reads CASSVDGGGTYEQYF. DNA for the CDR3: TGTGCCAGCAGCGTAGACGGGGGAGGAACCTACGAGCAGTACTTC. Full variable domain (remainder filled in from reference TRBV9 and TRBJ2-7): DSGVTQTPKHLITATGQRVTLRCSPRSGDLSVYWYQQSLDQGLQFLIQYYNGEERAKGNILERFSAQQFPDLHSELNLSSLELGDSALYFCASSVDGGGTYEQYFGPGTRLTVT.

This clonotype occurred many times. The chain has TRBV7-2 and TRBJ2-7; 8 nucleotides align to TRBD2. This CDR3 comprises 15 residues. Looked up from germline, CDR1 is SGHTA and CDR2 is FQGNSA. V shed 5 bases, J shed 5 bases, and the junction held 11 bases outside the gene matches. CDR3 protein: CASSHGLAPVHEQYF. CDR3 DNA sequence: TGTGCCAGCAGCCACGGACTAGCCCCGGTCCACGAGCAGTACTTC.

This clonotype came up many times. The V call is TRBV5-4, the J call TRBJ2-3; D is perhaps TRBD1 or TRBD2 (5 bases each). The CDR3 sequence is 13 residues long. With 0 bases removed from V and 6 bases from J, the gap between germline ends came to 8 bases. Germline V gives CDR1 SGHNT, CDR2 YYREEE (reference sequence). Written as DNA, the CDR3 is TGTGCCAGCAGCTTGGTCGGGGACGATACGCAGTATTTT. Residues: CASSLVGDDTQYF.

The V and J genes are TRBV9 and TRBJ1-6, with a weak D call TRBD1 (5 bases). Germline V gives CDR1 SGDLS, CDR2 YYNGEE. This CDR3 comprises 16 residues. V was cut by 0 bases and J by 7 bases, with 14 bases left in between. CDR3 amino acids: CASSVAAGSKNSPLHF. The CDR3 DNA reads as TGTGCCAGCAGCGTAGCCGCAGGGAGTAAGAATTCACCCCTCCACTTT.

This clonotype was seen many times. The CDR3 DNA follows: TGTGCCAGCAGCACACCCCATGTAGCGAAGAAGTCAGAGACCCAGTACTTC. It specifies CASSTPHVAKKSETQYF. The chain has TRBV7-2 and TRBJ2-5; D is possibly TRBD2 (5 bases). The CDR3 totals 17 residues. Germline V CDR1 and CDR2: SGHTA, FQGNSA. V was cut by 5 bases and J by 4 bases, with 23 bases left in between.

A remark on this clonotype: The CDR3 end shows no conserved phenylalanine or tryptophan, and so a read error is likely. The rearrangement uses TRBV7-2 and TRBJ1-2; D unclear. Between the trimmed V and J ends, which lost 1 base and 0 bases, there was a span of 9 bases. The CDR3 covers 15 residues. The germline gives CDR1 SGHTA, CDR2 FQGNSA. This CDR3 reads CASSLGRPTNYGYTL. The CDR3 DNA reads as TGTGCCAGCAGCTTAGGTCGACCAACTAACTATGGCTACACCCTC.

There are a few counts of this clonotype. This chain links TRBV28 with TRBJ2-1; 12 bases are a match to TRBD2. Germline lookup yields CDR1 MDHEN and CDR2 SYDVKM. The CDR3 covers 15 residues. The J segment lost 8 bases and the V segment lost 5 bases, leaving 7 bases of the junction unmatched. Here the CDR3 DNA reads TGTGCCAGCAGTCGCAGACTAGCGGGAGAGTATGAGCAGTTCTTC. Encoded protein: CASSRRLAGEYEQFF.

The chain recombines TRBV7-6 with TRBJ2-7, with a weak D call TRBD2 (6 bases). Trimming stripped 6 bases from V and 2 bases from J, with 14 bases between. Germline CDR1 and CDR2: SGHVS and FNYEAQ. This CDR3 region has 14 residues. The DNA for the CDR3 is TGTGCCAGCAGGACTCGGGGGACGACCTACGAGCAGTACTTC. It codes for CASRTRGTTYEQYF.

This clonotype was detected only a few times. CDR3 sequence (DNA): TGCAGCGTTGAAAGTCGCGGGAGAAGAGGCGAGCAGTACTTC. Translated, it gives CSVESRGRRGEQYF. The chain employs TRBV29-1 and TRBJ2-7; 7 bases line up with TRBD2. Unmatched junction bases numbered 10, after V lost 2 bases and J lost 6 bases. The germline CDR1 and CDR2 sequences are SQVTM and ANQGSEA. This CDR3 region has 14 residues.

The chain combines TRBV7-9 with TRBJ1-6, with unresolved D. Trimming shortened V by 5 bases and J by 5 bases, and 13 bases separated the two germline ends. The V gene's germline CDR1 is SEHNR and CDR2 FQNEAQ (reference sequence). CDR3 length equals 15 residues. CDR3 coding DNA: TGTGCCAGCAGCCTCCGGATTCGAGATAATTCACCCCTCCACTTT. It specifies CASSLRIRDNSPLHF.

Regarding this clonotype: A much larger clone differs by one base, so this may be a read error. The DNA of the CDR3 is TGTGCCAGCACCGACACGCGTAGGCCCTACAAGCAGTACTTC. Translation gives CASTDTRRPYKQYF. The chain combines TRBV28 with TRBJ2-7; D unresolved. The germline V gene has CDR1 MDHEN and CDR2 SYDVKM. CDR3 length: 14 residues. The full variable domain, its missing parts supplied by reference TRBV28 and TRBJ2-7, is DVKVTQSSRYLVKRTGEKVFLECVQDMDHENMFWYRQDPGLGLRLIYFSYDVKMKEKGDIPEGYSVSREKKERFSLILESASTNQTSMYLCASTDTRRPYKQYFGPGTRLTVT.

About this clonotype: A much larger clone is a single base away; this may be a read error. The conserved phenylalanine or tryptophan normally closing the CDR3 is absent here, so this likely arose from a read error. The CDR3 sequence is CASSGTSGISYEQYS. The CDR3 DNA follows: TGCGCCAGCAGCGGGACTAGCGGGATCTCCTACGAGCAGTACTCC. The chain is built from TRBV5-1 and TRBJ2-7, with 13 positions matching TRBD2. Per germline, CDR1 SGHRS and CDR2 YFSETQ. The CDR3 extends over 15 amino acids. Unmatched junction bases numbered 1, after V lost 4 bases and J lost 0 bases.

This clonotype was seen many times. The chain is built from TRBV20-1 and TRBJ2-4; 12 bases agree with TRBD2. Germline CDR1 and CDR2: DFQATT and SNEGSKA (reference sequence). The junction had 8 bases not matched to a gene; V was cut back by 0 bases and J by 5 bases. The CDR3 runs 17 residues. This CDR3 is CSARDLLASGRENIQYF. CDR3 nucleotide sequence: TGCAGTGCTAGAGATCTCCTCGCTAGCGGGAGGGAAAACATTCAGTACTTC.

This clonotype was detected ten times or more. The V and J genes are TRBV5-8 and TRBJ1-1; D is perhaps TRBD1 (6 bases). The CDR3 runs 14 residues. Germline values: CDR1 SGHTS, CDR2 YDEGEE. The V end was cut by 5 bases, the J end by 0 bases, with 11 bases between. CDR3 sequence: CASRFGTLNTEAFF. The CDR3 nucleotides read TGTGCCAGCAGATTCGGGACACTGAACACTGAAGCTTTCTTT.

The chain links TRBV20-1 to TRBJ1-2; perhaps TRBD1 as D (6 bases). The V end was cut by 3 bases, the J end by 8 bases, with 16 bases between. There are 13 residues in the CDR3. Germline CDR1 reads DFQATT; CDR2 reads SNEGSKA (reference sequence). The CDR3 spells CSARYLTQGGYTF. Written as DNA, the CDR3 is TGCAGTGCTAGGTACTTGACCCAGGGGGGCTACACCTTC.

The gene calls are TRBV29-1 and TRBJ2-7, with D possibly TRBD1 on 6 matching bases. V lost 6 bases to trimming and J lost 3 bases, with 18 bases between them. CDR1 is SQVTM, CDR2 ANQGSEA, per germline. CDR3 size: 14 residues. CDR3 in DNA: TGCAGCGTCACCCAAGACAGGTACAACTACGAGCAGTACTTC. It translates to CSVTQDRYNYEQYF.

CDR3 region: CSAEQGGRTQYF. CDR3 coding DNA: TGCAGCGCCGAACAGGGGGGTCGGACCCAGTACTTC. The chain links TRBV29-1 to TRBJ2-5, with TRBD1 matching over 8 bases. From germline, CDR1 is SQVTM and CDR2 ANQGSEA. Trimming cost V 7 bases and J 7 bases; bases outside gene matches: 8. CDR3 length: 12 amino acids.